This T cell receptor beta chain was sequenced for a study of shared clonotypes between healthy human individuals. This CDR3 contains 15 residues. Trimming took 10 bases from V and 6 from J, leaving 23 bases between them. CDR1 and CDR2 from the germline V gene are LNHDA and SQIVND (reference sequence). PBMC DNA, left unsorted, was sequenced on ten immunoSEQ deep assay plates. Sequenced by immunoSEQ multiplex PCR; TCRdb stores in-frame clones only, minus some. This repertoire shows 450,000 to 600,000 clones, 79% found once; its top ten account for less than 15%. The sample taken for sequencing was PBMCs. This sequence joins TRBV19 and TRBJ2-3; the D gene could be TRBD1 or TRBD2 (5 bases each). This TCR derives from a woman between 35 and 50 years old in good health. Some clones in this sample may be carry-over from other donors' samples. CDR3 region: CANQSRGHRRDTQYF. As DNA, the CDR3 is TGTGCCAATCAATCTAGGGGCCATCGGAGGGATACGCAGTATTTT.